This passage covers 21 T cell receptor beta chains from one sample sequenced in a study of blood T cell repertoires in COVID-19. Generated by immunoSEQ multiplex PCR, the TCRdb table keeps only in-frame clones and is missing some. Of about 17,000 clones listed, 80% are singletons. The sample was peripheral blood. The receptors derive from a man older than 75 with acute or convalescent COVID-19.

This chain's CDR3 is CASSLGLVNEQFF. Here the CDR3 DNA reads TGCGCCAGCAGCCTGGGACTAGTCAATGAGCAGTTCTTC. The rearrangement uses TRBV4-3 and TRBJ2-1, with 8 bases fitting TRBD2. Germline loops: CDR1 LGHNA, CDR2 YSLEER. CDR3 size: 13 residues. V lost 4 bases to trimming and J lost 6 bases; unmatched junction nucleotides: 2.

V usage is TRBV3-1 (or the pseudogene TRBV3-2) and J usage is TRBJ2-5, with TRBD2 matching over 8 bases. Germline V gene data show CDR1 as LGHDT and CDR2 as YNNKEL (reference sequence). The J segment lost 2 bases and the V segment lost 4 bases, leaving 3 bases of the junction unmatched. The CDR3 is made up of 14 amino acids. CDR3 sequence: CASSRSGGQETQYF. In DNA form, the CDR3 reads TGTGCCAGCAGCCGCTCGGGGGGGCAAGAGACCCAGTACTTC.

The rearrangement joins TRBV19 to TRBJ2-4; D may be TRBD2 (7 bases). V lost 3 bases, J lost 1 base, and 16 bases lay in between. The length of the CDR3 is 17 residues. Germline-derived CDR1 and CDR2 are LNHDA and SQIVND (reference sequence). The CDR3 loop is CASSIIWGGRAKNIQYF. CDR3 nucleotides: TGTGCCAGTAGTATTATATGGGGGGGCCGGGCCAAAAACATTCAGTACTTC.

The chain combines TRBV30 with TRBJ1-5, with 7 bases aligning to TRBD1. Germline V gene data show CDR1 as GTSNPN and CDR2 as SVGIG (reference sequence). CDR3 length: 14 residues. With 0 bases clipped from V and 6 bases from J, the junction kept 5 bases outside the gene matches. The CDR3 region is CAWSVGGGSQPQHF. CDR3 nucleotide sequence: TGTGCCTGGAGTGTAGGAGGGGGCAGTCAGCCCCAGCATTTT.

This chain links TRBV7-3 with TRBJ2-7; 7 bases fit TRBD1. In germline, CDR1 is SGHTA, CDR2 FQGTGA. The ends lost 4 bases at V and 4 bases at J; junction bases unmatched: 10. The CDR3 totals 15 residues. The DNA of the CDR3 is TGTGCCAGCAGCTCCCAACCGGGACAGTTATACGAGCAGTACTTC. Protein product: CASSSQPGQLYEQYF. Variable domain in full (rest from reference TRBV7-3 and TRBJ2-7): GAGVSQTPSNKVTEKGKYVELRCDPISGHTALYWYRQSLGQGPEFLIYFQGTGAADDSGLPNDRFFAVRPEGSVSTLKIQRTERGDSAVYLCASSSQPGQLYEQYFGPGTRLTVT.

In its sample, this clone was seen a few times. The chain has TRBV19 and TRBJ1-4; D is undetermined. Germline assignment: CDR1 LNHDA and CDR2 SQIVND (reference sequence). CDR3 length: 14 amino acids. The V and J ends lost 4 bases and 0 bases respectively, with 6 bases between them. Written as DNA, the CDR3 is TGTGCCAGTAGTAGGGCAGCAACTAATGAAAAACTGTTTTTT. Translating it yields CASSRAATNEKLFF.

This chain links TRBV19 with TRBJ1-5; TRBD1 is a possible D gene (5 bases). The CDR3 sequence is 18 residues long. V was shortened by 6 bases and J by 3 bases, with 24 bases between the two germline ends. From germline, CDR1 is LNHDA and CDR2 SQIVND (reference sequence). Here the CDR3 reads CASSFQRGSGGLNQPQHF. The CDR3 DNA is TGTGCCAGTAGCTTTCAGAGGGGTAGCGGCGGCCTCAATCAGCCCCAGCATTTT.

A note on this clone: Different DNA sequences within this sample yield the same CDR3. The rearrangement links TRBV7-3 to TRBJ2-2; D might be TRBD2 (6 bases). Trimming pared 6 bases from V and 4 bases from J, leaving 18 bases between. Germline assignment: CDR1 SGHTA and CDR2 FQGTGA. The CDR3 has 16 amino acids. DNA of the CDR3: TGTGCCAGCAGGCCCCAAGCAGGGCGGGGCACCGGGGAGCTGTTTTTT. Translating gives CASRPQAGRGTGELFF.

This chain uses TRBV7-2 with TRBJ2-7; 8 nucleotides agree with TRBD1. Germline V gene data show CDR1 as SGHTA and CDR2 as FQGNSA. The trim removed 5 bases at V and 3 bases at J, leaving 9 bases unmatched. The CDR3 runs to 15 residues. CDR3 sequence (DNA): TGTGCCAGCAGCCAAACAGGGGGTTCGGGCTACGAGCAGTACTTC. Encoded protein: CASSQTGGSGYEQYF.

The rearrangement uses TRBV6-5 and TRBJ2-1; 11 bases match TRBD1. Trimming cost V 7 bases and J 6 bases; bases outside gene matches: 8. The CDR3 has 15 amino acids. Germline lookup yields CDR1 MNHEY and CDR2 SVGAGI. The CDR3 region is CASTPPGTGGNEQFF. CDR3 sequence (DNA): TGTGCCAGCACCCCTCCAGGGACAGGGGGCAATGAGCAGTTCTTC.

A single count supports this clone. This rearrangement joins TRBV27 to TRBJ1-6; D gene unclear. The germline gives CDR1 MNHEY, CDR2 SMNVEV (reference sequence). The CDR3 length is 14 residues. V lost 6 bases and J lost 10, with 16 bases in between. The CDR3 sequence is CASRVDTSVSPLHF. CDR3 in DNA: TGTGCCAGCAGGGTTGACACCTCCGTCTCACCCCTCCACTTT.

The count of this clone is one. The chain uses TRBV12-3 or TRBV12-4 and TRBJ1-5; D unclear. This CDR3 contains 13 residues. Trimming pared 1 base from V and 11 bases from J, leaving 12 bases between. CDR3 sequence: CASSLGPTETQHF. In nucleotides, the CDR3 is TGTGCCAGCAGTTTAGGCCCCACAGAGACCCAGCATTTT.

The chain couples TRBV2 to TRBJ1-3, with 7 bases aligning to TRBD1. The trim removed 3 bases at V and 0 bases at J, leaving 5 bases unmatched. The germline V gene has CDR1 SNHLY and CDR2 FYNNEI. This CDR3 comprises 16 residues. CDR3 nucleotides: TGTGCCAGCAGTGAGCCCGGGACAGTCTCTGGAAACACCATATATTTT. Translating it yields CASSEPGTVSGNTIYF.

V gene TRBV2 combines with J gene TRBJ2-1, with 9 bases that match TRBD1. The CDR3 is 12 residues long. Germline lookup yields CDR1 SNHLY and CDR2 FYNNEI. Trimming at V came to 2 bases and at J to 15 bases, leaving 5 bases not matched to a gene. CDR3 nucleotides: TGTGCCAGCAGTGAATTAGGGACAGGGACGTTCTTC. Encoded protein: CASSELGTGTFF.

V and J are TRBV4-3 and TRBJ2-1, with D uncertain. V was trimmed by 0 bases and J by 9 bases, leaving 9 bases between them. From germline, CDR1 is LGHNA and CDR2 YSLEER. This CDR3 comprises 13 residues. This chain's CDR3 is CASSQDRVGEQFF. In DNA, the CDR3 is TGCGCCAGCAGCCAAGATCGGGTAGGTGAGCAGTTCTTC.

The V gene is TRBV18, the J gene TRBJ1-4; TRBD1 aligns across 7 bases. After removal of 3 bases from V and 8 bases from J, the junction contained 3 bases not matched to a gene. The CDR3 runs 13 residues. From germline, CDR1 is KGHSH and CDR2 LQKENI. The CDR3 sequence is CASSPGTVEKLFF. The CDR3 DNA follows: TGTGCCAGCTCACCCGGGACAGTAGAAAAACTGTTTTTT.

The chain uses TRBV11-2 and TRBJ1-6; TRBD1 matches at 10 bases. The ends lost 7 bases at V and 10 bases at J; junction bases unmatched: 10. In germline, CDR1 is SGHAT, CDR2 FQNNGV. The length of the CDR3 is 15 residues. The CDR3 is CASTRDGTGVSPLHF. The CDR3 bases are TGTGCCAGCACCCGAGATGGGACAGGGGTCTCACCCCTCCACTTT.

The chain employs TRBV7-2 and TRBJ1-5, with a weak D call TRBD1 (5 bases). The CDR3 covers 18 residues. Germline V gene sequence: CDR1 SGHTA, CDR2 FQGNSA. Trimming removed 5 bases from V and 0 bases from J, with 20 bases in between. CDR3 protein: CASSPYGAGTVSNQPQHF. In DNA form, the CDR3 reads TGTGCCAGCAGCCCATATGGGGCAGGTACCGTTAGCAATCAGCCCCAGCATTTT.

The chain recombines TRBV4-1 with TRBJ1-2, with unresolved D. Germline V gene data show CDR1 as MGHRA and CDR2 as YSYEKL. The length of the CDR3 is 14 residues. The germline V and J ends were trimmed by 1 base and 0 bases, with 6 bases remaining between them. CDR3 DNA: TGCGCCAGCAGCCAAGCTATGACTAACTATGGCTACACCTTC. It specifies CASSQAMTNYGYTF.

This clone appeared a single time. The rearrangement uses TRBV7-9 and TRBJ1-4, with a tentative D call TRBD1 (5 bases). Deletions cut 4 bases from V and 5 bases from J, with 14 bases between. CDR3 length: 15 residues. Germline lookup yields CDR1 SEHNR and CDR2 FQNEAQ (reference sequence). The chain's CDR3 is CASSSDSSFNEKLFF. Written as DNA, the CDR3 is TGTGCCAGCAGCTCCGACAGCTCCTTCAATGAAAAACTGTTTTTT.

In its sample, this clone was seen once. The rearrangement joins TRBV7-2 to TRBJ1-2, with 9 nucleotides matching TRBD1. Germline V gene sequence: CDR1 SGHTA, CDR2 FQGNSA. The V gene end was trimmed by 4 bases and the J gene end by 6 bases; junction bases not matched to a gene: 15. This CDR3 comprises 17 residues. The DNA for the CDR3 is TGTGCCAGCAGCTCATCACCGGGGCTTAGGACAGGGGATGGCTACACCTTC. This gives the protein CASSSSPGLRTGDGYTF.